This TCR beta chain was identified in a study of CD8 T cells in Susac syndrome. Reverse transcription of roughly 0.5 to 1 ug RNA was performed with random hexamers. TCRdb processed the immunoSEQ multiplex PCR reads anew with MiXCR; each CDR3 protein has one entry. The sample has under 200,000 distinct CDR3 sequences, 94% seen once. Negative isolation yielded CD8+ and CD4+ T cells; FACS enriched TEMRA cells. Trimming stripped 4 bases from V and 0 bases from J, with 13 bases between. The CDR3 extends over 15 amino acids. Germline V gene sequence: CDR1 DFQATT, CDR2 SNEGSKA (reference sequence). The TCR originated in a human donor with Susac syndrome. Sequenced input: CD4+ T cells from PBMCs. The chain recombines TRBV20-1 with TRBJ1-5; TRBD1 is a possible D gene (5 bases). The CDR3 DNA follows: TGCAGTGCTATTTGGGAGGGGAATAGCAATCAGCCCCAGCATTTT. Encoded protein: CSAIWEGNSNQPQHF.